This section outlines one T cell receptor beta chain sequence together with its context. The sample belongs to a study of blood T cell repertoires in COVID-19. Using immunoSEQ multiplex PCR, the repertoire was profiled, and TCRdb retains in-frame clones only, with some absent. Counted here are about 280,000 clones, roughly 85% occurring once; the ten biggest clones make up over 9%. Input material: peripheral blood. This clonotype was sampled from a woman aged 45 to 65 who had recovered from COVID-19.

The chain's CDR3 is CAISDSVNSPLHF. The CDR3 coding sequence is TGTGCCATCTCGGACAGTGTCAATTCACCCCTCCACTTT. J is TRBJ1-6 and V is TRBV27, with D possibly TRBD1 on 6 matching bases. This CDR3 comprises 13 residues. Trimming stripped 10 bases from V and 7 bases from J, with 14 bases between. Germline values: CDR1 MNHEY, CDR2 SMNVEV (reference sequence).